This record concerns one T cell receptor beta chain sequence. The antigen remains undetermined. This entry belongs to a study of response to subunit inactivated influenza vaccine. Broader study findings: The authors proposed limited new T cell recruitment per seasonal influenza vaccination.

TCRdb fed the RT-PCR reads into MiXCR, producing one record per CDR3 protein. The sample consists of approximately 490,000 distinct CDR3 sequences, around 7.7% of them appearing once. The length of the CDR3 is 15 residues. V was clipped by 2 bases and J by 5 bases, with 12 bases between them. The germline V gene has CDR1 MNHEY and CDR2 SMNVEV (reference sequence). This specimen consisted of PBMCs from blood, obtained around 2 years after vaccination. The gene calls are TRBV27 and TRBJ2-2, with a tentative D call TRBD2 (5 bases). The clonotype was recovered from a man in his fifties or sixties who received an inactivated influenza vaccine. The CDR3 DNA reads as TGTGCCAGCAGTTTAAACAGCGGCTTAACCGGGGAGCTGTTTTTT. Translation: CASSLNSGLTGELFF.